This TCR beta chain appears in the sequencing data of a study of shared clonotypes between healthy human individuals. In regard to this clone: Its antigen is currently unknown.

The method was immunoSEQ multiplex PCR; TCRdb's version includes in-frame clones alone and lacks a portion of them. The sample lists about 1.5 million clones, 95% to 99% seen once, with less than 0.55% in the top ten. CDR1 GTSNPN and CDR2 SVGIG come from the germline V gene (reference sequence). Trimming took off 1 base at V and 6 bases at J, with 5 bases between the two ends. This CDR3 contains 11 residues. Overall study results and limits: Shared clonotypes across all four donors exceeded non-shared ones in generation probability. Generally, naive subsets came out with larger estimated richness than memory subsets. In this cohort, only blood was sampled, and tissue repertoires likely differ. Sequencing depth was predicted to influence how clonotypes are shared among donors.

The chain joins TRBV30 to TRBJ2-3; D is undetermined. This sequence was found in a man between 25 and 39 years old in good health. Sequenced material: naive CD4+ T cells sorted from blood. Subset in this sample: CD45RA+ positively selected. The CDR3 DNA reads TGTGCCTGGAGTGAGCCGGATACGCAGTATTTT. This translates into CAWSEPDTQYF.